This T cell receptor beta chain was documented in a study of CD8+CD57+ T cells in acquired aplastic anemia. Study-level information: Recorded DNA amounts for sorted CD4+ and CD8+ cells had an average of approximately 3 ug. Findings of the study overall: Both patients and controls carried the same twenty-nine CD8+ CDR3 sequences. Statistical testing detected no significant gap in CD8+ Simpson's diversity between patients and controls.

By flow cytometry, patients selected for sequencing had shown an expansion of CD8+CD57+ cells. The TCR beta profiling, which covered VDJ combination and CDR3 sequence, was carried out using genomic DNA as the template. TCRdb re-analysed the reads in MiXCR, keeping a single row per CDR3 protein. This table has about 98,000 distinct CDR3 sequences, about 66% appearing once. The CDR3 contains 15 residues. V was clipped by 2 bases and J by 3 bases; unmatched bases: 3. The germline CDR1 and CDR2 sequences are SGHKS and YYEKEE (reference sequence). On this clonotype: The target antigen is unknown.

Sample: sorted CD4+, CD8+, or CD8+CD57+ T cells (not recorded which) from PBMCs. The chain combines TRBV5-5 with TRBJ2-3; 10 positions agree with TRBD2. This sequence was found in a human donor with aplastic anemia. CDR3 sequence (DNA): TGTGCCAGCAGCTTAAGCGGGAGGGGAACAGATACGCAGTATTTT. Translating gives CASSLSGRGTDTQYF. The whole variable domain, remainder taken from reference TRBV5-5 and TRBJ2-3, is DAGVTQSPTHLIKTRGQQVTLRCSPISGHKSVSWYQQVLGQGPQFIFQYYEKEERGRGNFPDRFSARQFPNYSSELNVNALLLGDSALYLCASSLSGRGTDTQYFGPGTRLTVL.